Listed here are 24 T cell receptor beta chains from one sample, sequenced in a study of regulatory T cells in long-lasting Graves disease. The time point is: persistent/refractory GD, antithyroid drugs over 5 years with positive TRAb. Scientists built the TCR library using RNA that was extracted from PBMCs. Building of the TCR beta libraries involved iRepertoire HTBI primers and Arm-PCR of CDR3 regions. From the multiplex PCR reads, TCRdb called clonotypes with MiXCR, one entry per CDR3 protein. The sample yields 500,000 to 800,000 distinct CDR3 sequences, 25% to 30% seen once. The sample was peripheral blood mononuclear cells (PBMCs), taken when the disease was refractory, from a patient treated with antithyroid drugs. Receptors originate from a female donor with Graves disease.

This clonotype was picked up many times. The V gene is TRBV6-1, the J gene TRBJ1-5; 9 bases fit TRBD1. V lost 6 bases and J lost 3; bases outside the gene matches: 6. The CDR3 extends over 15 amino acids. Germline V gene data show CDR1 as MNHNS and CDR2 as SASEGT. DNA for the CDR3: TGTGCCAGCAGAACCGGGACAGGGAACAATCAGCCCCAGCATTTT. It encodes CASRTGTGNNQPQHF.

This clonotype was picked up a small number of times. This sequence joins TRBV20-1 and TRBJ1-4; a weak D match, TRBD1 (5 bases). The CDR3 is 15 residues long. Trimming took off 0 bases at V and 8 bases at J, with 16 bases between the two ends. Looked up from germline, CDR1 is DFQATT and CDR2 is SNEGSKA (reference sequence). The CDR3 DNA is TGCAGTGCTAGAGATCCCGGGACGGTCGGGGAAAAACTGTTTTTT. Its protein product is CSARDPGTVGEKLFF.

J is TRBJ2-7 and V is TRBV30; perhaps TRBD2 as D (5 bases). The germline V gene encodes CDR1 GTSNPN and CDR2 SVGIG (reference sequence). CDR3 length equals 14 residues. The V gene lost 1 base and the J gene lost 2 bases, with 12 bases spanning the gap. CDR3 residues: CAWSGRYGTYEQYF. The DNA for the CDR3 is TGTGCCTGGAGTGGGAGATACGGGACCTACGAGCAGTACTTC.

The chain has TRBV6-4 and TRBJ1-1; unclear D gene. There are 13 residues in the CDR3. V lost 0 bases and J 2 bases, leaving 4 bases between the germline ends. In germline, CDR1 is MRHNA, CDR2 SNTAGT. The CDR3 loop is CASSDSDNTEAFF. CDR3 DNA sequence: TGTGCCAGCAGTGACTCGGATAACACTGAAGCTTTCTTT.

The chain couples TRBV27 to TRBJ1-5; perhaps TRBD1 as D (5 bases). This CDR3 is built from 13 residues. Germline lookup yields CDR1 MNHEY and CDR2 SMNVEV (reference sequence). Deletions cut 6 bases from V and 4 bases from J, with 10 bases between. The CDR3 sequence is CASSRTLNQPQHF. The CDR3 nucleotides read TGTGCCAGCAGCCGGACACTTAATCAGCCCCAGCATTTT.

The rearrangement joins TRBV7-9 to TRBJ1-2; D is undetermined. The germline gives CDR1 SEHNR, CDR2 FQNEAQ (reference sequence). This CDR3 spans 12 amino acids. Trimming shortened V by 2 bases and J by 9 bases, and 10 bases separated the two germline ends. The CDR3 nucleotides are TGTGCCAGCAGCTTACAGGAGCGAAGCTACACCTTC. Amino acids: CASSLQERSYTF.

The J gene is TRBJ2-1, the V gene TRBV12-3 or TRBV12-4, with D perhaps matching TRBD2 (5 bases). The CDR3 is 16 amino acids. Trimming took off 5 bases at V and 0 bases at J, with 14 bases between the two ends. CDR3 region: CASSLDRSGSYNEQFF. In DNA form, the CDR3 reads TGTGCCAGCAGTCTCGACCGAAGCGGCTCCTACAATGAGCAGTTCTTC.

This clonotype occurred a few times. The V call is TRBV27, the J call TRBJ1-2; possible D gene TRBD1, 6 bases. The CDR3 has 16 residues. CDR1 and CDR2 from the germline V gene are MNHEY and SMNVEV (reference sequence). The V end was cut by 2 bases, the J end by 2 bases, with 15 bases between. The CDR3 protein is CASSLGQGRRNYGYTF. The CDR3 DNA is TGTGCCAGCAGTTTAGGGCAGGGGAGGAGGAACTATGGCTACACCTTC.

This clonotype was counted a few times. V is TRBV12-3 or TRBV12-4 and J is TRBJ2-5, with 8 bases that match TRBD1. This CDR3 region has 15 residues. The J segment lost 3 bases and the V segment lost 2 bases, leaving 5 bases of the junction unmatched. This CDR3 is CASSLLDRVKETQYF. CDR3 bases: TGTGCCAGCAGTTTATTGGACAGGGTGAAAGAGACCCAGTACTTC.

The chain couples TRBV19 to TRBJ1-1; D might be TRBD1 (6 bases). Trimming removed 2 bases from V and 2 bases from J, with 15 bases in between. The germline CDR1 and CDR2 sequences are LNHDA and SQIVND (reference sequence). This CDR3 region has 16 residues. The CDR3 bases are TGTGCCAGTAGTATACGGATGCGGGGGCCTAACACTGAAGCTTTCTTT. Translating it yields CASSIRMRGPNTEAFF.

This rearrangement joins TRBV10-3 to TRBJ2-5; TRBD2 matches 13 bases. J lost 3 bases, V lost 6 bases, and 1 base had no gene match. The CDR3 is made up of 14 amino acids. Germline values: CDR1 ENHRY, CDR2 SYGVKD. The CDR3, as DNA: TGTGCCATCAGCGGGACTAGCGGGAAAGAGACCCAGTACTTC. It is translated as CAISGTSGKETQYF.

Only one count was recorded for this clonotype. V usage is TRBV28 and J usage is TRBJ2-5; 9 nucleotides align to TRBD2. Germline trimming cut 3 bases from V and 5 bases from J; bases unmatched to any gene: 7. The CDR3 is 15 amino acids. CDR1 and CDR2 (germline): MDHEN, SYDVKM. CDR3: CASSFILAGWETQYF. CDR3 DNA: TGTGCCAGCAGTTTCATACTAGCGGGTTGGGAGACCCAGTACTTC.

This clonotype has more than one count but fewer than ten. DNA of the CDR3: TGCGCCAGCAGCTTGGTGCCTAGCGGGAGAGAGACCCAGTACTTC. Its protein is CASSLVPSGRETQYF. This chain joins TRBV5-1 and TRBJ2-5; 10 bases are a match to TRBD2. The CDR3 loop spans 15 amino acids. Germline V gives CDR1 SGHRS, CDR2 YFSETQ. The J segment lost 4 bases and the V segment lost 0 bases, leaving 3 bases of the junction unmatched.

This clonotype was seen repeatedly, ten times or more. This chain uses TRBV28 with TRBJ1-4; no clear D gene. V lost 5 bases and J 16 bases, leaving 14 bases between the germline ends. The length of the CDR3 is 11 residues. CDR1 and CDR2 from the germline V gene are MDHEN and SYDVKM. The DNA for the CDR3 is TGTGCCAGCAGTACGACAATGGTTCCGTTTTTT. Translated: CASSTTMVPFF.

Concerning this clonotype: Germline and junction disagree at one end, which may indicate a read error. The chain employs TRBV6-5 and TRBJ2-7; possibly TRBD1 or TRBD2 for D (5 bases each). This CDR3 contains 13 residues. The V gene's germline CDR1 is MNHEY and CDR2 SVGAGI. CDR3 protein: CVSSYMGDYEQYF. DNA for the CDR3: TGTGTCAGCAGTTACATGGGGGACTACGAGCAGTACTTC.

The V gene is TRBV20-1, the J gene TRBJ2-7; 7 nucleotides align to TRBD2. Trimming took 4 bases from V and 2 from J; bases not matched to a gene: 14. CDR3 length equals 16 residues. Germline V gene data show CDR1 as DFQATT and CDR2 as SNEGSKA (reference sequence). DNA for the CDR3: TGCAGTGCTAAAAAACCCGGTACTAGCGCTGCCTACGAGCAGTACTTC. This codes for CSAKKPGTSAAYEQYF.

This clonotype was found many times. The V and J genes are TRBV29-1 and TRBJ1-2, with 7 positions matching TRBD1. This CDR3 is 12 amino acids long. Germline CDR1 reads SQVTM; CDR2 reads ANQGSEA. V lost 7 bases, J lost 5 bases, and 7 bases stayed unmatched. The chain's CDR3 is CSGDREEYGYTF. CDR3 nucleotides: TGCAGCGGTGACAGGGAAGAGTATGGCTACACCTTC.

The rearrangement links TRBV28 to TRBJ1-1, with a weak D call TRBD1 (6 bases). This CDR3 has 14 amino acids. V lost 1 base and J lost 7, with 13 bases in between. Per the germline V gene, CDR1 is MDHEN and CDR2 is SYDVKM. CDR3 amino acids: CASSLLGAPSEAFF. Here the CDR3 DNA reads TGTGCCAGCAGTTTATTGGGGGCCCCAAGTGAAGCTTTCTTT.

The chain links TRBV5-1 to TRBJ1-2, with D unresolved. V shed 0 bases and J shed 4 bases, with 7 bases lying between them. The CDR3 is made up of 13 amino acids. Germline-derived CDR1 and CDR2 are SGHRS and YFSETQ. The CDR3 protein is CASSLDPRYGYTF. DNA of the CDR3: TGCGCCAGCAGCTTGGATCCTCGCTATGGCTACACCTTC.

Only a few counts were recorded for this clonotype. The chain is built from TRBV20-1 and TRBJ1-1; the D gene is possibly TRBD1 (5 bases). This CDR3 has 11 residues. The V end was cut by 6 bases, the J end by 7 bases, with 12 bases between. Germline V gene data show CDR1 as DFQATT and CDR2 as SNEGSKA (reference sequence). The CDR3 nucleotides are TGCAGTGCCACAAGCGGGGGTGAAGCTTTCTTT. This sequence encodes CSATSGGEAFF.

There are a few counts of this clonotype. The V call is TRBV6-6, the J call TRBJ2-7; 7 bases fit TRBD2. The CDR3 contains 14 residues. J was trimmed by 6 bases and V by 0 bases; bases with no gene match: 5. CDR1 is MNHNY, CDR2 SVGAGI, per germline (reference sequence). This CDR3 reads CASSYSGGSGEQYF. CDR3 DNA sequence: TGTGCCAGCAGTTACTCGGGAGGGAGCGGCGAGCAGTACTTC.

The chain couples TRBV20-1 to TRBJ2-2; 10 bases map to TRBD2. The V and J ends lost 0 bases and 4 bases, in that order; junction bases with no gene match: 5. The CDR3 runs to 16 residues. Germline V lookup: CDR1 DFQATT, CDR2 SNEGSKA (reference sequence). CDR3 sequence: CSARDQREGVTGELFF. The CDR3 region has the DNA TGCAGTGCTAGAGATCAGCGGGAGGGCGTCACCGGGGAGCTGTTTTTT.

The chain uses TRBV6-2 or TRBV6-3 and TRBJ1-3; D ambiguous. This CDR3 contains 13 residues. The V and J ends lost 5 bases and 7 bases respectively, with 12 bases between them. Germline CDR1 is MNHEY and CDR2 is SVGEGT. Written as DNA, the CDR3 is TGTGCCAGCAGTGTAACGGGTCAGAACACCATATATTTT. Residues: CASSVTGQNTIYF.

This chain joins TRBV6-2 or TRBV6-3 and TRBJ2-7; D might be TRBD1 or TRBD2, each matching 7 bases. Germline V gene lookup returns CDR1 MNHEY and CDR2 SVGEGT. The CDR3 consists of 15 residues. V lost 9 bases, J lost 2 bases, and 20 bases lay in between. CDR3 bases: TGTGCCAGTGGGAGGGCCAGGGGGGGGACCTACGAGCAGTACTTC. Translated, it gives CASGRARGGTYEQYF.